The clone carrying this T cell receptor beta chain was seen more than once but under ten times. No antigen is known for it. The data originate from a study of T cells after yellow fever vaccination. Study overall: Low-cell-number fractions were prepared with SMART-Seq v4 Ultra Low Input. The study's findings and limits: Clonotypes appearing in both CD4 and CD8 compartments existed, and their share was small.

V was clipped by 2 bases and J by 3 bases, with 13 bases between them. The CDR3 spans 15 residues. Per the germline V gene, CDR1 is SGHTA and CDR2 is FQGNSA. TCRdb passed the 5' RACE reads through MiXCR, listing each CDR3 protein once. The sample consists of hundreds of thousands of distinct CDR3 sequences, 5.2% of them appearing once. The sample here was CD4+ T cells sorted from PBMCs, taken on the day of the yellow fever booster vaccination. The rearrangement joins TRBV7-2 to TRBJ2-5; D possibly matches TRBD1 or TRBD2 (6 bases each). This TCR derives from a young man who received the YFV17D yellow fever vaccine. CDR3 sequence (DNA): TGTGCCAGCAGCTTAAATGGGGGGCCCAAAGAGACCCAGTACTTC. This codes for CASSLNGGPKETQYF.